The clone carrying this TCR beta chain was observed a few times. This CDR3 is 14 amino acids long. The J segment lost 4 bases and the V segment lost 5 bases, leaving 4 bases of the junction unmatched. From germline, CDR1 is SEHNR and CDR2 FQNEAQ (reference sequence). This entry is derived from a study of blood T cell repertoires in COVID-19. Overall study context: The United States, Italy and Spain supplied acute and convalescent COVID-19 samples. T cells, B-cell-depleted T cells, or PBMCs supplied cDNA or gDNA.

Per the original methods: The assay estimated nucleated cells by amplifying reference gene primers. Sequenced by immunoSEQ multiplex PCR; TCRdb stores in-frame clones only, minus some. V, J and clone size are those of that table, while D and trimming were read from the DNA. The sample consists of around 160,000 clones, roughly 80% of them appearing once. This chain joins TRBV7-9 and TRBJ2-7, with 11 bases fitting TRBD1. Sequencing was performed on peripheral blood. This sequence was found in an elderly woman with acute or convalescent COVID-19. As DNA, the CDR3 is TGTGCCAGCAGCCGGGACAGGGGGGATTACGAGCAGTACTTC. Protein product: CASSRDRGDYEQYF.